This T cell receptor (beta chain) was identified in a study of blood T cell repertoires in COVID-19. Looking at the study overall: There were acute and convalescent COVID-19 samples, and they came from the United States, Italy and Spain. From T cells, B-cell-depleted T cells, or PBMCs came the material, which was cDNA or gDNA.

The CDR3 runs 12 residues. V gave up 3 bases and J gave up 4 bases, with 7 bases separating them. Germline-derived CDR1 and CDR2 are SGDLS and YYNGEE. Source study methods: Quantification of nucleated cells was approximated via reference gene primer amplification. Assay: immunoSEQ multiplex PCR; the TCRdb copy retains only in-frame clones and omits some. V, J and clone size were drawn from that table, and D and trimming were deduced from the DNA. This repertoire shows about 170,000 clones, about 90% found once; its top ten account for approximately 4.8%. The Seattle patients, enrolled during active infection, were followed longitudinally.

V and J are TRBV9 and TRBJ1-2, with D perhaps matching TRBD1 (6 bases). Sequencing input: peripheral blood. The sequence was obtained from a man under 40 with COVID-19, enrolled during active disease. Written as DNA, the CDR3 is TGTGCCAGCAGCGGGACAGCCTATGGCTACACCTTC. It specifies CASSGTAYGYTF. The variable domain in full, completed from reference TRBV9 and TRBJ1-2, reads DSGVTQTPKHLITATGQRVTLRCSPRSGDLSVYWYQQSLDQGLQFLIQYYNGEERAKGNILERFSAQQFPDLHSELNLSSLELGDSALYFCASSGTAYGYTFGSGTRLTVV.